A single TCR beta chain is shown here with its context. As yet, its antigen is unknown. This sample is drawn from a study of cytomegalovirus exposure and HLA in healthy donors. Study-level results: Among CMV-associated TCR beta chains, most appeared HLA-restricted in a later analysis. CMV serostatus was the only recorded immune exposure for donors.

Both 60 Vbeta primers and 13 Jbeta primers went into the PCR. Assay: immunoSEQ multiplex PCR; the TCRdb copy retains only in-frame clones and omits some. The sample yields about 160,000 clones, around three quarters seen once. Between the trimmed V and J ends, which lost 4 bases and 3 bases, there was a span of 16 bases. The CDR3 has 15 amino acids. Germline loops: CDR1 SGHNT, CDR2 YYREEE (reference sequence). Sample: PBMCs. This TCR came from a man aged 50 to 59 in good health and CMV-seropositive. The J gene is TRBJ2-5, the V gene TRBV5-4; tentative D call: TRBD1 (6 bases). Here the CDR3 reads CASSPYRTVKETQYF. The CDR3 bases are TGTGCCAGCAGCCCCTACAGGACAGTAAAAGAGACCCAGTACTTC.